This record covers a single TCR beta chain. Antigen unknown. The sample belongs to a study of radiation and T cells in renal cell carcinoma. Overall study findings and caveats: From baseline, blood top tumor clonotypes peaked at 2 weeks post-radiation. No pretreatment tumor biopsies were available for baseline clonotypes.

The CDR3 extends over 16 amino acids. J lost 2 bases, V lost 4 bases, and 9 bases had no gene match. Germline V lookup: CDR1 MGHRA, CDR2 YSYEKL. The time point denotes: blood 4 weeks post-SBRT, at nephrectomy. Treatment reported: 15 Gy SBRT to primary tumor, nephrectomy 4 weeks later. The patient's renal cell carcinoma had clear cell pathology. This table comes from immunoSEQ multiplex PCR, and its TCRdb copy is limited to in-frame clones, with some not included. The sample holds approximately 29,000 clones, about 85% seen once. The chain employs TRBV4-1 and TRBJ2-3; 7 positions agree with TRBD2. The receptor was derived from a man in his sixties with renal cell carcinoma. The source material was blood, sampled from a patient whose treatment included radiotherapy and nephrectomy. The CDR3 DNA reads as TGCGCCAGCAGCCCCCAGACTAGCCAGTTCACAGATACGCAGTATTTT. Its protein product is CASSPQTSQFTDTQYF.